This TCR beta chain appears in the sequencing data of a study of CD8+CD57+ T cells in acquired aplastic anemia. The table lists this clonotype with a few counts. The use of genomic DNA as template underpinned the TCR beta VDJ and CDR3 profiling. TCRdb reprocessed the reads with MiXCR, giving one entry per CDR3 protein. The data contain 250,000 to 350,000 distinct CDR3 sequences, approximately 55% of them seen just once; the ten biggest clones take up 7% to 9%. After removal of 7 bases from V and 7 bases from J, the junction contained 1 base not matched to a gene. CDR1 SGHRS and CDR2 YFSETQ come from the germline V gene. The CDR3 is 13 amino acids.

This sequence originates from a human donor with severe aplastic anemia or a healthy control (not recorded which). The sample comprised sorted CD4+, CD8+, or CD8+CD57+ T cells (not recorded which) from PBMCs. The chain couples TRBV5-1 to TRBJ1-6, with 11 bases that match TRBD1. CDR3 coding DNA: TGCGCCAGCGGGACAGGGGGAAATTCACCCCTCCACTTT. Amino acid sequence: CASGTGGNSPLHF.